The rows below give T cell receptor beta chains drawn from one sample of a study of vaccination and CD4 T cells after COVID-19. Antigen specificity for these receptors is unknown. MiXCR, run by TCRdb on the PCR reads, gives a single entry per CDR3 protein. The sample yields 9,500 to 15,000 distinct CDR3 sequences, about 30% seen once. The sequenced sample consisted of cultured CD4+ T cells from blood. The source is a human donor with COVID-19. Each CDR3 is given with its conserved first and last residue. Fields, in order: D gene, J gene, V gene, clone size, CDR3 protein, CDR3 DNA. D genes are given only for firm matches. Size is omitted from some rows. Given values are once, few, many or a class for expanded clones.

TRBD2 TRBJ2-1 TRBV20-1 NA CSAITGTSGDNEQFF TGCAGTGCTATTACCGGGACTAGCGGGGACAATGAGCAGTTCTTC
NA TRBJ1-2 TRBV6-2/TRBV6-3 few CASSYSIRGRRNGYTF TGTGCCAGCAGTTACTCGATTAGGGGCCGACGGAATGGCTACACCTTC
NA TRBJ1-1 TRBV7-2 NA CASSLSPGAEAFF TGTGCCAGCAGCTTATCCCCAGGGGCTGAAGCTTTCTTT
TRBD1 TRBJ1-2 TRBV5-4 NA CASSNGQANYGYTF TGTGCCAGCAGCAATGGACAGGCTAACTATGGCTACACCTTC
TRBD1 TRBJ2-3 TRBV11-3 NA CASSLTGRGRADTQYF TGTGCCAGCAGCTTAACAGGAAGGGGGCGGGCAGATACGCAGTATTTT
NA TRBJ1-5 TRBV28 NA CASSSGVFTAQHF TGTGCCAGCAGCTCCGGGGTCTTCACGGCCCAGCATTTT
NA TRBJ2-2 TRBV7-2 few CASSLNSANTGELFF TGTGCCAGCAGCTTAAACTCCGCGAACACCGGGGAGCTGTTTTTT
TRBD1 TRBJ2-2 TRBV27 few CASSSGTGFARTTTGELFF TGTGCCAGCAGTTCAGGGACAGGGTTTGCAAGAACCACCACCGGGGAGCTGTTTTTT
NA TRBJ1-2 TRBV2 NA CASSPSRTVSGGYTF TGTGCCAGCAGCCCATCCCGGACGGTGAGCGGTGGCTACACCTTC
TRBD1 TRBJ2-7 TRBV20-1 few CSPFPGDSTYEQYF TGCAGTCCCTTCCCTGGGGACAGTACCTACGAGCAGTACTTC
NA TRBJ2-5 TRBV7-2 once CASIKGGRGMVETQYF TGTGCCAGCATCAAGGGGGGGCGCGGTATGGTTGAGACCCAGTACTTC
NA TRBJ2-3 TRBV10-3 NA CAISEGGVVTQYF TGTGCCATCAGTGAGGGCGGGGTTGTTACGCAGTATTTT
NA TRBJ1-6 TRBV27 NA CASSLRPTQSSYNSPLHF TGTGCCAGCAGTTTACGCCCGACACAGAGCTCCTATAATTCACCCCTCCACTTT
NA TRBJ1-3 TRBV2 NA CASRAGGLGNTIYF TGTGCCAGCAGGGCCGGGGGGCTTGGAAACACCATATATTTT
NA TRBJ2-6 TRBV7-6 NA CASSSSLSGANVLTF TGTGCCAGCAGCTCCAGCCTCTCTGGGGCCAACGTCCTGACTTTC
NA TRBJ1-2 TRBV6-4 NA CASSPIFEALMGYTF TGTGCCAGCAGTCCCATTTTCGAGGCCCTAATGGGCTACACCTTC
TRBD1 TRBJ2-3 TRBV6-4 few CASSSDRDSTDTQYF TGTGCCAGCAGTTCGGACAGGGATAGCACAGATACGCAGTATTTT